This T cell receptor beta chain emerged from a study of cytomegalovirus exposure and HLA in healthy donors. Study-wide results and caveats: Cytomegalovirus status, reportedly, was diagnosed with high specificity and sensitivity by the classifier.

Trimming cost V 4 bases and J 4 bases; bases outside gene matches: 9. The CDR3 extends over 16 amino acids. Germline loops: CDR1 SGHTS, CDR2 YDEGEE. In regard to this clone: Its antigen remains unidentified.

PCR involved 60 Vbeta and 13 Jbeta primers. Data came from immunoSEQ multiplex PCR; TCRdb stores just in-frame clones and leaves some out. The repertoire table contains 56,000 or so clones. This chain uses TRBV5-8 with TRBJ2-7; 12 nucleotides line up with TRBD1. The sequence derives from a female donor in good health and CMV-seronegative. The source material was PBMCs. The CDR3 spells CASSDVGTGGGYEQYF. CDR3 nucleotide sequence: TGTGCCAGCAGCGACGTTGGGACAGGGGGCGGGTACGAGCAGTACTTC.